Included here is one T cell receptor (beta chain) sequence, with context. The data derive from a study of blood T cell repertoires in COVID-19. Original processing notes: Reference gene primers were amplified, and this amplification served to estimate nucleated cell counts. Sequenced by immunoSEQ multiplex PCR; TCRdb stores in-frame clones only, minus some. The V and J calls and clone size come from that table; D and trimming were worked out from the DNA. The table includes some 290,000 clones, roughly 90% detected once. Contact with a PCR-confirmed or clinician-diagnosed COVID-19 case occurred within 2 weeks of entry. The specimen sequenced was PBMCs or T cells enriched from blood (not recorded which). The sequence came from a woman under 40 who had been exposed to COVID-19.

This chain's CDR3 is CASCRRERRSEKLFF. CDR3 coding DNA: TGTGCCAGCTGCCGCCGGGAGAGAAGGAGTGAAAAACTGTTTTTT. This rearrangement joins TRBV11-3 to TRBJ1-4; D not certain. Trimming left V 8 bases short and J 7 bases short, with 20 bases between. Germline values: CDR1 SGHNT, CDR2 YENEEA. This CDR3 has 15 amino acids.